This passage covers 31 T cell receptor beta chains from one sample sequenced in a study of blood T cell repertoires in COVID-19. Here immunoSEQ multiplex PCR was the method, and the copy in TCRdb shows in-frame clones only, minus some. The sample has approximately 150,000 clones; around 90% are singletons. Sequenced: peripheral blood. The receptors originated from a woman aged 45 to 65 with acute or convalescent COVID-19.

CDR3 nucleotide sequence: TGTGCCAGCAGCTTAGCGGGCGTCAGCCAGGGCTACACCTTC. This sequence encodes CASSLAGVSQGYTF. The V gene is TRBV7-2, the J gene TRBJ1-2; D gene unclear. CDR3 length equals 14 residues. Germline V gene data show CDR1 as SGHTA and CDR2 as FQGNSA. V was pared by 0 bases and J by 8 bases, with 13 bases between.

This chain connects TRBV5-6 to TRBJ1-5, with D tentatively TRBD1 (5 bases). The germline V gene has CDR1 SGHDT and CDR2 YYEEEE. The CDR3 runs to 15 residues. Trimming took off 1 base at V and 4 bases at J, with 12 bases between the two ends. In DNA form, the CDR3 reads TGTGCCAGCAGCTTGAGACAGCTAGTTAATCAGCCCCAGCATTTT. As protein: CASSLRQLVNQPQHF.

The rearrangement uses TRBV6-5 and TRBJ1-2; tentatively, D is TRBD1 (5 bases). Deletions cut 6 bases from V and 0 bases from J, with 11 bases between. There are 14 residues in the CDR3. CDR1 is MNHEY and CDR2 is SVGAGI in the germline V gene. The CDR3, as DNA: TGTGCCAGCAGACCCTCGACAGCTAACTATGGCTACACCTTC. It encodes CASRPSTANYGYTF.

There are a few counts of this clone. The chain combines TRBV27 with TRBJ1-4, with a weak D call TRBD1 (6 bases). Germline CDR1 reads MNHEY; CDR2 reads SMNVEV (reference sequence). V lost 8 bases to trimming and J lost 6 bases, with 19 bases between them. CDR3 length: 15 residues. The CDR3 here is CASRGGYGIDEKLFF. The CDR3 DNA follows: TGTGCCAGCCGAGGGGGTTATGGCATTGATGAAAAACTGTTTTTT.

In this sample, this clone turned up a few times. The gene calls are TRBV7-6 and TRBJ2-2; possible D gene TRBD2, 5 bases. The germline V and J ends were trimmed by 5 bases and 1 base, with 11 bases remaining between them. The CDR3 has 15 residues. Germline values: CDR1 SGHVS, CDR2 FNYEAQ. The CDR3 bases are TGTGCCAGCAGCCCCAGCGGTGAGAACACCGGGGAGCTGTTTTTT. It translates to CASSPSGENTGELFF.

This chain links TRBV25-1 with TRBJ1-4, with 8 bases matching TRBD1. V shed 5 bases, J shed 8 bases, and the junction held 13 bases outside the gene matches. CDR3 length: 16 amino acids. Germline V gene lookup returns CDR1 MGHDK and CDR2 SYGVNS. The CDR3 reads CASSLRPGQGSEKLFF. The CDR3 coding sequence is TGTGCCAGCAGTTTACGACCCGGACAGGGAAGCGAAAAACTGTTTTTT.

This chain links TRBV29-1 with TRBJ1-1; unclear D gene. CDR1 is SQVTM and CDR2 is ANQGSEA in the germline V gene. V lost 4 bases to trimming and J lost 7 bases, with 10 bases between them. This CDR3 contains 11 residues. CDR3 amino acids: CSVVSKVEAFF. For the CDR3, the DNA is TGCAGCGTTGTGAGCAAAGTTGAAGCTTTCTTT.

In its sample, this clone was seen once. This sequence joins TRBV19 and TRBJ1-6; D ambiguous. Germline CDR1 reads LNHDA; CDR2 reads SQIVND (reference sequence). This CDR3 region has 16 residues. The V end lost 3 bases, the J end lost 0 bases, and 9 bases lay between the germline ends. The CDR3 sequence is CASSISASSYNSPLHF. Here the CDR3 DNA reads TGTGCCAGTAGTATTTCCGCCAGCTCCTATAATTCACCCCTCCACTTT. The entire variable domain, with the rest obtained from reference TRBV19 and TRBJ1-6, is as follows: DGGITQSPKYLFRKEGQNVTLSCEQNLNHDAMYWYRQDPGQGLRLIYYSQIVNDFQKGDIAEGYSVSREKKESFPLTVTSAQKNPTAFYLCASSISASSYNSPLHFGNGTRLTVT.

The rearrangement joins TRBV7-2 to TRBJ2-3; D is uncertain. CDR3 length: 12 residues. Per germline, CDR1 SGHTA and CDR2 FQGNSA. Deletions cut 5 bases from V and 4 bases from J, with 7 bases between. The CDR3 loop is CASSPVADTQYF. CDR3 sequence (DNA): TGTGCCAGCAGCCCAGTGGCAGATACGCAGTATTTT.

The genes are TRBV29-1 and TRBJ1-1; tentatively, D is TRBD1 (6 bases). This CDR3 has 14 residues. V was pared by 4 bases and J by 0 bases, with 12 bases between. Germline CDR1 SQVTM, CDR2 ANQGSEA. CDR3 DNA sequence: TGCAGCGTTGTTGGACAGTTCATGAACACTGAAGCTTTCTTT. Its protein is CSVVGQFMNTEAFF.

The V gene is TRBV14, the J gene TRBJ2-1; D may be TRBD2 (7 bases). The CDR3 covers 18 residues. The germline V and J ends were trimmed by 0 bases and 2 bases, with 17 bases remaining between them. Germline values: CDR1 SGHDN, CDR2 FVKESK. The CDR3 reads CASSQDRGGGTPYNEQFF. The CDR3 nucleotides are TGTGCCAGCAGCCAAGATAGGGGGGGCGGGACACCCTACAATGAGCAGTTCTTC.

DNA for the CDR3: TGTGCCAGCTCACCAGAGGCTAGCGGGGCCTACGAGCAGTACTTC. It translates to CASSPEASGAYEQYF. The chain recombines TRBV18 with TRBJ2-7; 9 nucleotides match TRBD2. Germline V lookup: CDR1 KGHSH, CDR2 LQKENI. The J segment lost 2 bases and the V segment lost 2 bases, leaving 4 bases of the junction unmatched. CDR3 length equals 15 residues. Based on the CDR3 plus reference TRBV18 and TRBJ2-7, the full variable domain is NAGVMQNPRHLVRRRGQEARLRCSPMKGHSHVYWYRQLPEEGLKFMVYLQKENIIDESGMPKERFSAEFPKEGPSILRIQQVVRGDSAAYFCASSPEASGAYEQYFGPGTRLTVT.

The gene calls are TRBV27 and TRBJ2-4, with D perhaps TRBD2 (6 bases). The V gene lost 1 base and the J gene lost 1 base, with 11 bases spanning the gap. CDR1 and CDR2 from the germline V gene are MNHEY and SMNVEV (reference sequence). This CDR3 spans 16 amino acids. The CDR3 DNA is TGTGCCAGCAGTTTATGGGGGAGCGGGGCCAAAAACATTCAGTACTTC. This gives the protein CASSLWGSGAKNIQYF.

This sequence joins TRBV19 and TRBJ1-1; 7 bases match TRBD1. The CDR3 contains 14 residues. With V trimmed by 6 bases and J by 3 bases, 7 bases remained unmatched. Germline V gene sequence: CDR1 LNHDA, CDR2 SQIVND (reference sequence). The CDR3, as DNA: TGTGCCAGTAGGGTGACAGGGATGTACACTGAAGCTTTCTTT. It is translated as CASRVTGMYTEAFF. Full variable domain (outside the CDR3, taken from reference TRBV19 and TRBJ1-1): DGGITQSPKYLFRKEGQNVTLSCEQNLNHDAMYWYRQDPGQGLRLIYYSQIVNDFQKGDIAEGYSVSREKKESFPLTVTSAQKNPTAFYLCASRVTGMYTEAFFGQGTRLTVV.

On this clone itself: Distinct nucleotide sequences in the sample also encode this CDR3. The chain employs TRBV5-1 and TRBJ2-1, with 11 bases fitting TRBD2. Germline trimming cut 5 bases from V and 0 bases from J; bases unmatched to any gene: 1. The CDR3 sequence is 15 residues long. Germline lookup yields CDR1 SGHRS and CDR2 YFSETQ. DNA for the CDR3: TGCGCCAGCAGAACTAGCGGGAGCTCCTACAATGAGCAGTTCTTC. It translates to CASRTSGSSYNEQFF.

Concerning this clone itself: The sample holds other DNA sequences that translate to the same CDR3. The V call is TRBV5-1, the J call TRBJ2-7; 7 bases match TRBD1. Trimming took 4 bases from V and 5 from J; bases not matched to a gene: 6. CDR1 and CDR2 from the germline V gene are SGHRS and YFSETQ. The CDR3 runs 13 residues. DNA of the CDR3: TGCGCCAGCAGCCTAGGACAGGTTAACGAGCAGTACTTC. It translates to CASSLGQVNEQYF.

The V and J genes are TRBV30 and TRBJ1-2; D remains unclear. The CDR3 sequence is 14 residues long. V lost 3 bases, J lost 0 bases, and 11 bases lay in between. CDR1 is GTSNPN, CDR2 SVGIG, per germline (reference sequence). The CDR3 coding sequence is TGTGCCTGGAGACGAAACGGTGCTAACTATGGCTACACCTTC. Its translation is CAWRRNGANYGYTF.

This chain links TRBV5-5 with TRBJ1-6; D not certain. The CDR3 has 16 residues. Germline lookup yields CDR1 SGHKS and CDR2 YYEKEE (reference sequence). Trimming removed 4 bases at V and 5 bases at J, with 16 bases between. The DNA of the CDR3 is TGTGCCAGCAGCCCGTCCACAACCCAAAATAATTCACCCCTCCACTTT. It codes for CASSPSTTQNNSPLHF.

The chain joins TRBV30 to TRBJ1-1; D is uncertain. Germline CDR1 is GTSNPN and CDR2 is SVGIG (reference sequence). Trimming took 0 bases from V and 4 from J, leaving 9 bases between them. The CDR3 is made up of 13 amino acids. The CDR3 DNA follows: TGTGCCTGGAGTGTACGAGGGTTCACTGAAGCTTTCTTT. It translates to CAWSVRGFTEAFF.

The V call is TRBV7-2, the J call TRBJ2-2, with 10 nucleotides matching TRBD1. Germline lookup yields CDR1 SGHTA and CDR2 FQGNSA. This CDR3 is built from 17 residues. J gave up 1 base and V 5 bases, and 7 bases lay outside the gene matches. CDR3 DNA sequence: TGTGCCAGCAGCCCTAGGACAGGGGGGATGAACACCGGGGAGCTGTTTTTT. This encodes CASSPRTGGMNTGELFF.

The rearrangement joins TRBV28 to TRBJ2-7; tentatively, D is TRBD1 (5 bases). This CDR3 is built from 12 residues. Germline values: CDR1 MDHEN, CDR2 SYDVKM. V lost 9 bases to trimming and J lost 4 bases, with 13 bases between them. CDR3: CASSRERYEQYF. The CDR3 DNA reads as TGTGCCAGTTCCAGGGAACGATACGAGCAGTACTTC. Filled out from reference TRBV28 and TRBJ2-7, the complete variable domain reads DVKVTQSSRYLVKRTGEKVFLECVQDMDHENMFWYRQDPGLGLRLIYFSYDVKMKEKGDIPEGYSVSREKKERFSLILESASTNQTSMYLCASSRERYEQYFGPGTRLTVT.

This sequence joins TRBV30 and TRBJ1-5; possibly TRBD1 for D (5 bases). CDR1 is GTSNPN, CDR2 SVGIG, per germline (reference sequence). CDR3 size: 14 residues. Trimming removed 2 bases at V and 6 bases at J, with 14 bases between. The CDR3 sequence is CAWSPLGGIQPQHF. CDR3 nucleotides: TGTGCCTGGAGTCCCCTCGGGGGAATTCAGCCCCAGCATTTT.

The CDR3 region is CASSEAKGRGIIQETQYF. The CDR3 nucleotides are TGTGCCAGCAGTGAAGCGAAGGGCAGGGGGATTATACAAGAGACCCAGTACTTC. This chain joins TRBV2 and TRBJ2-5; the match to TRBD1 covers 7 bases. J was trimmed by 2 bases and V by 0 bases; bases with no gene match: 12. Germline V gives CDR1 SNHLY, CDR2 FYNNEI. This CDR3 has 18 residues. Filled out from reference TRBV2 and TRBJ2-5, the complete variable domain reads EPEVTQTPSHQVTQMGQEVILRCVPISNHLYFYWYRQILGQKVEFLVSFYNNEISEKSEIFDDQFSVERPDGSNFTLKIRSTKLEDSAMYFCASSEAKGRGIIQETQYFGPGTRLLVL.

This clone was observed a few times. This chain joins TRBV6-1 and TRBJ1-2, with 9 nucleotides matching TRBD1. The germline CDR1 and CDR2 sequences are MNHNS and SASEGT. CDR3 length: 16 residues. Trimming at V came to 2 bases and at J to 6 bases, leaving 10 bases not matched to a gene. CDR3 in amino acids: CASSEPGQGLLHGYTF. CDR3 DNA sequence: TGTGCCAGCAGTGAACCGGGACAGGGACTTCTTCATGGCTACACCTTC.

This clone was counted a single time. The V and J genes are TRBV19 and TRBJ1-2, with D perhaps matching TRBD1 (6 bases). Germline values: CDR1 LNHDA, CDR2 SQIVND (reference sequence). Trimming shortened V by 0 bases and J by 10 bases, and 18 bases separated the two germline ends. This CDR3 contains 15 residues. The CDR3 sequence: CASSIDPDRSRFYTF. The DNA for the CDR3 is TGTGCCAGTAGTATAGACCCCGACAGGTCAAGGTTCTACACCTTC. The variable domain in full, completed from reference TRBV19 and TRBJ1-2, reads DGGITQSPKYLFRKEGQNVTLSCEQNLNHDAMYWYRQDPGQGLRLIYYSQIVNDFQKGDIAEGYSVSREKKESFPLTVTSAQKNPTAFYLCASSIDPDRSRFYTFGSGTRLTVV.

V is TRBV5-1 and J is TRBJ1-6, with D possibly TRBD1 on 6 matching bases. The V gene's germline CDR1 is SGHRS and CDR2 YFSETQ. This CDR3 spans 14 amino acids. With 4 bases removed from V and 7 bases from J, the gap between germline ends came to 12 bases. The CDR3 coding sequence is TGCGCCAGCAGCCTTCGGACAGCCAATTCACCCCTCCACTTT. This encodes CASSLRTANSPLHF.

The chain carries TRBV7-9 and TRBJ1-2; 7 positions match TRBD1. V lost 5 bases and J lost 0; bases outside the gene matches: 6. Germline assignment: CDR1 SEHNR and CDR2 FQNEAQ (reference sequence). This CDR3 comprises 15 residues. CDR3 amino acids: CASSLPGGANYGYTF. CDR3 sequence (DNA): TGTGCCAGCAGCCTCCCAGGGGGAGCTAACTATGGCTACACCTTC.

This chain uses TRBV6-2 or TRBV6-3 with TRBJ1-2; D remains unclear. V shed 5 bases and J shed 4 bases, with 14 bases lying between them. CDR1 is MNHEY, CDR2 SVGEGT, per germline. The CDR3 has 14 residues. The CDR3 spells CASSPTSGSYGYTF. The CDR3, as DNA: TGTGCCAGCAGTCCAACTAGTGGAAGCTATGGCTACACCTTC.

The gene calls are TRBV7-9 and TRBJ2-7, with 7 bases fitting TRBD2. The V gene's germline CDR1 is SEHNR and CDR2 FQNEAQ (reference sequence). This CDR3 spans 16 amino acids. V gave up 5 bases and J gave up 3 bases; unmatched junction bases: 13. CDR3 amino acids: CASSPLVSSGFYEQYF. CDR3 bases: TGTGCCAGCAGCCCCCTGGTCTCTAGCGGATTCTACGAGCAGTACTTC.

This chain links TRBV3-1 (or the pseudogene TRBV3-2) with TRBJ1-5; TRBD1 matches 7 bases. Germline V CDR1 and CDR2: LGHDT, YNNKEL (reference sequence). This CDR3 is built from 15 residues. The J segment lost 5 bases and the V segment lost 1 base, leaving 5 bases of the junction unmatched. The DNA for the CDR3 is TGTGCCAGCAGCCAAGTCTCAGGGGGTGATCAGCCCCAGCATTTT. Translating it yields CASSQVSGGDQPQHF.

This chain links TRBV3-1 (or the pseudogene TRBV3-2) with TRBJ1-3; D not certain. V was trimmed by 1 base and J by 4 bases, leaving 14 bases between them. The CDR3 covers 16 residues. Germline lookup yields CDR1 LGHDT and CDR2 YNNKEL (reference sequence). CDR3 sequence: CASSQAFVPEGNTIYF. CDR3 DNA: TGTGCCAGCAGCCAAGCGTTCGTGCCAGAAGGAAACACCATATATTTT.